This T cell receptor beta chain was observed in a study of identical twins. One entry per CDR3 protein results from TCRdb running MiXCR on the 5' RACE reads. Of more than 400,000 distinct CDR3 sequences listed, about 15% are singletons. Study observations and caveats: Out-of-frame alpha sequences common to twins exhibited a surplus of low generation probability. Reduced insertions were recorded for abundant cord blood beta clonotypes, with no such pattern in memory repertoires. Out-of-frame beta sequences exhibited a weaker degree of excess twin sharing.

Healthy Caucasians, and only they, were the donors. V lost 5 bases to trimming and J lost 5 bases; unmatched junction nucleotides: 2. The CDR3 totals 13 residues. CDR1 and CDR2 (germline): MDHEN, SYDVKM. This clonotype was counted between two and nine times. The antigen remains unidentified. These data were also reused for a study on yellow fever vaccine responses in identical twins.

The clonotype originates from a woman between 18 and 29 years old in good health. The V and J genes are TRBV28 and TRBJ2-3; 9 nucleotides agree with TRBD2. The sample was CD4+ T cells sorted from blood. CDR3 DNA: TGTGCCAGCAGTGCGGGAGGGCTAGATACGCAGTATTTT. Protein: CASSAGGLDTQYF. Variable domain in full (rest from reference TRBV28 and TRBJ2-3): DVKVTQSSRYLVKRTGEKVFLECVQDMDHENMFWYRQDPGLGLRLIYFSYDVKMKEKGDIPEGYSVSREKKERFSLILESASTNQTSMYLCASSAGGLDTQYFGPGTRLTVL.